The 10 T cell receptor beta chains reported below all come from one sample, sequenced in a study of early T cells in non-severe SARS-CoV-2 infection (dated by TCRdb to the early 2020s). Library generation was performed with 5' RACE. TCRdb lists the instrument as NextSeq 500. Starting from the raw public reads, TCRdb applied fastp trimming at Q25, assembled clones with MiXCR and retained in-frame beta chains. CDR3 protein duplicates are merged, each entry listing the most common genes and DNA. Within this sample are about 50,000 distinct CDR3 sequences, with around 10% of them counted one time only. 5% to 6.5% of the sample lies in the top ten. Sequenced here: whole blood, sampled at baseline. The receptor source for this set is an adult who was a healthcare worker with PCR-confirmed SARS-CoV-2 infection or an uninfected control (not recorded which).

This clonotype is medium-sized (0.01 to 0.1%) within its sample. This sequence joins TRBV3-1 and TRBJ2-7, with D possibly matching TRBD2 (5 bases). CDR3 length: 13 residues. Looked up from germline, CDR1 is LGHDT and CDR2 is YNNKEL (reference sequence). Trimming removed 1 base from V and 5 bases from J, with 9 bases in between. This chain's CDR3 is CASSQVGVDEQYF. In DNA, the CDR3 is TGTGCCAGCAGCCAAGTCGGGGTTGACGAGCAGTACTTC.

V is TRBV10-3 and J is TRBJ1-2, with unresolved D. V lost 4 bases and J lost 9, with 6 bases in between. Germline V gene data show CDR1 as ENHRY and CDR2 as SYGVKD. The CDR3 runs to 10 residues. The CDR3 reads CAISAGRYTF. In DNA form, the CDR3 reads TGTGCCATCAGTGCTGGACGCTACACCTTC.

The V and J genes are TRBV20-1 and TRBJ2-2; D is undetermined. The CDR3 loop spans 12 amino acids. V was trimmed by 2 bases and J by 6 bases, leaving 7 bases between them. Germline V gene sequence: CDR1 DFQATT, CDR2 SNEGSKA (reference sequence). CDR3 nucleotide sequence: TGCAGTGCTAGAAATCTTCCCGGGGAGCTGTTTTTT. It translates to CSARNLPGELFF.

This clonotype came up a few times. The chain has TRBV7-9 and TRBJ2-7; D gene unclear. The length of the CDR3 is 15 residues. V lost 1 base, J lost 3 bases, and 13 bases lay in between. The germline V gene has CDR1 SEHNR and CDR2 FQNEAQ (reference sequence). The chain's CDR3 is CASSLGSQARYEQYF. The CDR3, as DNA: TGTGCCAGCAGCTTAGGTTCCCAGGCCCGCTACGAGCAGTACTTC.

CDR3 bases: TGCAGTGCAAACGACAGGGACAATGAGCAGTTCTTC. Protein sequence: CSANDRDNEQFF. The chain couples TRBV20-1 to TRBJ2-1; 7 bases are shared with TRBD1. The CDR3 spans 12 residues. The trim removed 6 bases at V and 5 bases at J, leaving 4 bases unmatched. Germline V CDR1 and CDR2: DFQATT, SNEGSKA (reference sequence).

In its sample, this clonotype was seen a few times. The chain has TRBV20-1 and TRBJ2-3, with unresolved D. The V gene's germline CDR1 is DFQATT and CDR2 SNEGSKA (reference sequence). V was clipped by 0 bases and J by 7 bases, with 5 bases between them. The CDR3 length is 11 residues. In DNA, the CDR3 is TGCAGTGCTAGAGATGGTAATACGCAGTATTTT. Residues: CSARDGNTQYF.

The sample holds many counts of this clonotype. One junction end disagrees with the germline gene, perhaps due to a read error. V is TRBV28 and J is TRBJ1-2, with a tentative D call TRBD1 (6 bases). The CDR3 spans 12 residues. Per the germline V gene, CDR1 is MDHEN and CDR2 is SYDVKM. CDR3 in amino acids: CAIVINGQPLHF. The CDR3 nucleotides are TGTGCCATCGTAATTAACGGACAGCCACTACACTTC.

This clonotype was counted between two and nine times. This chain uses TRBV12-3 or TRBV12-4 with TRBJ2-7; the match to TRBD1 covers 9 bases. The CDR3 loop spans 15 amino acids. The J segment lost 2 bases and the V segment lost 5 bases, leaving 7 bases of the junction unmatched. In nucleotides, the CDR3 is TGTGCCAGCAGTGCCGGGACAGGGTCCCCCTACGAGCAGTACTTC. It yields the protein CASSAGTGSPYEQYF.

V is TRBV6-5 and J is TRBJ2-1; TRBD1 might be the D (6 bases). Trimming pared 5 bases from V and 8 bases from J, leaving 16 bases between. The CDR3 has 14 amino acids. Germline V lookup: CDR1 MNHEY, CDR2 SVGAGI. The DNA for the CDR3 is TGTGCCAGCAGTCCCACCGTCTGGGGGCATGAGCAGTTCTTC. Translating gives CASSPTVWGHEQFF.

This clonotype was counted ten times or more. This chain connects TRBV11-2 to TRBJ2-3; TRBD2 matches 7 bases. The CDR3 is 11 amino acids. V lost 6 bases, J lost 11 bases, and 5 bases stayed unmatched. Per the germline V gene, CDR1 is SGHAT and CDR2 is FQNNGV. The CDR3 DNA follows: TGTGCCAGCAGTATTAGCGGGTGGCAGTATTTT. It encodes CASSISGWQYF.